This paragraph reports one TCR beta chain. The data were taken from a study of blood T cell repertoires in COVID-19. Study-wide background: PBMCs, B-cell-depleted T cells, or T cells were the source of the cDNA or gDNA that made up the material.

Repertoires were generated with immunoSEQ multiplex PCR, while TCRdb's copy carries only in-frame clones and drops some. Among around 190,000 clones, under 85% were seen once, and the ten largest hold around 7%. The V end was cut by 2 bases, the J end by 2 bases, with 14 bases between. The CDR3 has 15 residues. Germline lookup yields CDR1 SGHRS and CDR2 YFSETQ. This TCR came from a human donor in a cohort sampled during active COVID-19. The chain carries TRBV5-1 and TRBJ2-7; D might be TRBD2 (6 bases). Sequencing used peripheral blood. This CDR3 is CASSFRGVLPYEQYF. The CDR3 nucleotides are TGCGCCAGCAGCTTCCGCGGGGTGCTACCCTACGAGCAGTACTTC.